One and the same sample provided the 14 T cell receptor beta chains below, sequenced in a study of blood T cell repertoires in COVID-19. Sequencing was performed with immunoSEQ multiplex PCR; in TCRdb, only in-frame clones are kept and a portion is missing. The table includes fewer than 400,000 clones, about 92% detected once. Specimen: PBMCs or T cells enriched from blood (not recorded which). Source of these receptors: a young woman who had recovered from COVID-19.

V usage is TRBV5-1 and J usage is TRBJ2-7; the D is unclear. V lost 0 bases and J 3 bases, leaving 19 bases between the germline ends. CDR1 is SGHRS and CDR2 is YFSETQ in the germline V gene. This CDR3 comprises 17 residues. CDR3 sequence: CASSLAGVRGNYYEQYF. CDR3 sequence (DNA): TGCGCCAGCAGCTTGGCGGGTGTACGCGGAAACTACTACGAGCAGTACTTC.

The chain employs TRBV4-2 and TRBJ1-6; 8 bases match TRBD1. CDR1 LGHNA and CDR2 YNFKEQ come from the germline V gene. Germline trimming cut 4 bases from V and 9 bases from J; bases unmatched to any gene: 14. The CDR3 is made up of 17 amino acids. The chain's CDR3 is CASSPHLGGQGGSPLHF. The CDR3 DNA sequence: TGTGCCAGCAGCCCTCATTTAGGTGGACAGGGAGGTTCACCCCTCCACTTT.

The chain's CDR3 is CASRTSGGWHGELFF. Here the CDR3 DNA reads TGTGCCAGCAGAACTAGCGGGGGGTGGCACGGGGAGCTGTTTTTT. This chain links TRBV7-2 with TRBJ2-2; 12 bases line up with TRBD2. CDR3 size: 15 residues. V was pared by 6 bases and J by 7 bases, with 6 bases of the junction left unmatched. Germline V gene data show CDR1 as SGHTA and CDR2 as FQGNSA.

This rearrangement joins TRBV6-2 or TRBV6-3 to TRBJ2-4; TRBD2 matches 8 bases. This CDR3 spans 15 amino acids. Germline assignment: CDR1 MNHEY and CDR2 SVGEGT. V shed 5 bases and J 0 bases; nucleotides not matched to a gene: 3. This CDR3 reads CASSRLALAKNIQYF. The CDR3 DNA reads as TGTGCCAGCAGTCGACTAGCGCTAGCCAAAAACATTCAGTACTTC.

The chain carries TRBV30 and TRBJ1-2; unclear D gene. Germline assignment: CDR1 GTSNPN and CDR2 SVGIG (reference sequence). The CDR3 is 16 amino acids. Trimming took off 0 bases at V and 7 bases at J, with 21 bases between the two ends. DNA for the CDR3: TGTGCCTGGAGTGTACCGCGTCGCTCCCGGGAGGCTGGCTACACCTTC. Its translation: CAWSVPRRSREAGYTF.

The chain employs TRBV7-2 and TRBJ1-1; D may be TRBD1 (6 bases). Per germline, CDR1 SGHTA and CDR2 FQGNSA. This CDR3 is 17 amino acids long. Trimming took off 4 bases at V and 0 bases at J, with 18 bases between the two ends. The CDR3 DNA reads TGTGCCAGCAGCTCTGGACAGCGAAAGGACATGAACACTGAAGCTTTCTTT. As protein: CASSSGQRKDMNTEAFF.

This rearrangement joins TRBV19 to TRBJ1-4, with D tentatively TRBD1 (6 bases). This CDR3 has 15 amino acids. Germline V CDR1 and CDR2: LNHDA, SQIVND (reference sequence). Trimming removed 5 bases from V and 0 bases from J, with 10 bases in between. The CDR3 nucleotides read TGTGCCAGTAGTGCCGGGACATCAACTAATGAAAAACTGTTTTTT. Translating it yields CASSAGTSTNEKLFF.

The chain recombines TRBV6-5 with TRBJ2-5, with 8 bases identical to TRBD1. There are 14 residues in the CDR3. J lost 8 bases, V lost 8 bases, and 13 bases had no gene match. Germline V gene lookup returns CDR1 MNHEY and CDR2 SVGAGI. In DNA, the CDR3 is TGTGCCAGCCGAACTACCGGACAGGGTTCAACCCAGTACTTC. This codes for CASRTTGQGSTQYF.

This chain links TRBV15 with TRBJ1-4; TRBD1 aligns across 7 bases. With V trimmed by 5 bases and J by 4 bases, 10 bases remained unmatched. Germline V lookup: CDR1 LNHNV, CDR2 YYDKDF (reference sequence). The CDR3 spans 16 residues. Here the CDR3 reads CATSGGTAAYNEKLFF. In DNA form, the CDR3 reads TGTGCCACCAGCGGGGGGACAGCAGCCTATAATGAAAAACTGTTTTTT.

The V and J genes are TRBV28 and TRBJ1-2; TRBD1 might be the D (5 bases). Trimming took off 2 bases at V and 4 bases at J, with 11 bases between the two ends. Germline CDR1 and CDR2: MDHEN and SYDVKM. CDR3 size: 14 residues. The DNA of the CDR3 is TGTGCCAGCAGTTTACCCGGGACTGGCTATGGCTACACCTTC. This translates into CASSLPGTGYGYTF.

The chain links TRBV28 to TRBJ2-1; 9 bases match TRBD2. Per the germline V gene, CDR1 is MDHEN and CDR2 is SYDVKM. This CDR3 contains 14 residues. J gave up 6 bases and V 3 bases, and 3 bases lay outside the gene matches. The CDR3 loop is CASSFSGSLNEQFF. As DNA, the CDR3 is TGTGCCAGCAGTTTTAGCGGGAGTCTCAATGAGCAGTTCTTC.

This clone was seen a few times. This sequence joins TRBV30 and TRBJ2-5; the D is unclear. Trimming shortened V by 4 bases and J by 2 bases, and 5 bases separated the two germline ends. Germline V gene sequence: CDR1 GTSNPN, CDR2 SVGIG (reference sequence). This CDR3 region has 11 residues. In DNA form, the CDR3 reads TGTGCCTGGAACAGACAAGAGACCCAGTACTTC. Protein sequence: CAWNRQETQYF.

The rearrangement joins TRBV7-9 to TRBJ2-5, with D unclear. The V gene's germline CDR1 is SEHNR and CDR2 FQNEAQ (reference sequence). V was shortened by 0 bases and J by 2 bases, with 7 bases between the two germline ends. This CDR3 region has 14 residues. CDR3 nucleotide sequence: TGTGCCAGCAGCTTAGCGCTTCGGCAAGAGACCCAGTACTTC. Translation gives CASSLALRQETQYF.

The chain joins TRBV24-1 to TRBJ1-2; TRBD1 might be the D (5 bases). Germline V CDR1 and CDR2: KGHDR, SFDVKD. The CDR3 is 16 amino acids. Trimming stripped 3 bases from V and 8 bases from J, with 21 bases between. The CDR3 sequence is CATSDNPGTEGGGYTF. The CDR3 nucleotides read TGTGCCACCAGTGATAATCCCGGGACGGAGGGAGGAGGCTACACCTTC.